The clone carrying this TCR beta chain was observed a single time. Per the authors' pipeline: Nucleated cell number was recorded as an estimate derived from reference gene primer amplification. Clones were sequenced by immunoSEQ multiplex PCR, and TCRdb holds only the in-frame ones, with some missing. V, J and clone size reflect that table, while D and trimming were determined from the DNA. This table has about 160,000 clones, 86% appearing once. This entry comes from a study of blood T cell repertoires in COVID-19. Trimming removed 5 bases at V and 0 bases at J, with 11 bases between. CDR1 is SEHNR, CDR2 FQNEAQ, per germline (reference sequence). This CDR3 is 15 amino acids long.

Sequences were obtained from peripheral blood. The sequence was obtained from a woman between 70 and 85 years old with acute or convalescent COVID-19. V and J are TRBV7-9 and TRBJ1-3; D might be TRBD1 (6 bases). In DNA form, the CDR3 reads TGTGCCAGCAGCGTAGAGACAGGCTCTGGAAACACCATATATTTT. This gives the protein CASSVETGSGNTIYF.